These 32 T cell receptor beta chains came from one sample sequenced in a study of blood T cell repertoires in COVID-19. Some clones are missing from TCRdb's copy, which holds only in-frame ones; the method was immunoSEQ multiplex PCR. The table includes approximately 400,000 clones, 75% to 90% detected once. The sample was PBMCs or T cells enriched from blood (not recorded which). The receptors here all came from a woman aged 45 to 65 who had recovered from COVID-19.

V and J are TRBV7-9 and TRBJ2-7; 8 bases fit TRBD2. Unmatched junction bases numbered 12, after V lost 2 bases and J lost 6 bases. The CDR3 spans 16 residues. From germline, CDR1 is SEHNR and CDR2 FQNEAQ (reference sequence). The CDR3 sequence is CASSLPNGGGLGEQYF. In nucleotides, the CDR3 is TGTGCCAGCAGCTTACCGAACGGGGGGGGGCTCGGCGAGCAGTACTTC.

The J gene is TRBJ2-5, the V gene TRBV9; possibly TRBD2 for D (6 bases). This CDR3 contains 14 residues. V lost 4 bases and J 5 bases, leaving 15 bases between the germline ends. Germline CDR1 SGDLS, CDR2 YYNGEE. The CDR3 sequence is CASSPNPGGETQYF. CDR3 sequence (DNA): TGTGCCAGCAGCCCAAACCCTGGGGGGGAGACCCAGTACTTC.

The chain is built from TRBV3-1 (or the pseudogene TRBV3-2) and TRBJ2-3, with 13 nucleotides matching TRBD2. The V and J ends lost 0 bases and 1 base, in that order; junction bases with no gene match: 13. This CDR3 is 21 amino acids long. Germline values: CDR1 LGHDT, CDR2 YNNKEL (reference sequence). CDR3 in amino acids: CASSQDPTSTSGGTGTDTQYF. Written as DNA, the CDR3 is TGTGCCAGCAGCCAAGACCCAACCTCGACTAGCGGGGGGACTGGCACAGATACGCAGTATTTT.

CDR3 sequence (DNA): TGTGCCAGCAGCCAAGATCTAGGGGGACAGCCACTTATGAACACTGAAGCTTTCTTT. Its translation is CASSQDLGGQPLMNTEAFF. V and J are TRBV14 and TRBJ1-1, with 7 positions matching TRBD1. Trimming took 0 bases from V and 0 from J; bases not matched to a gene: 13. The CDR3 contains 19 residues. Germline CDR1 is SGHDN and CDR2 is FVKESK.

The chain is built from TRBV3-1 (or the pseudogene TRBV3-2) and TRBJ2-2; D unresolved. V lost 3 bases, J lost 0 bases, and 17 bases lay in between. The length of the CDR3 is 18 residues. Germline CDR1 and CDR2: LGHDT and YNNKEL (reference sequence). CDR3 sequence: CASSHWVLLGSNTGELFF. The CDR3, as DNA: TGTGCCAGCAGCCATTGGGTCCTGCTAGGTTCGAACACCGGGGAGCTGTTTTTT.

The rearrangement uses TRBV6-2 or TRBV6-3 and TRBJ1-2; D perhaps matches TRBD1 (6 bases). The V end lost 2 bases, the J end lost 7 bases, and 11 bases lay between the germline ends. The CDR3 spans 13 residues. Germline CDR1 is MNHEY and CDR2 is SVGEGT. For the CDR3, the DNA is TGTGCCAGCAGTTACAGGACAGCTGGTGGCTACACCTTC. Amino acids: CASSYRTAGGYTF.

This clone occurred a few times. The chain joins TRBV4-3 to TRBJ1-5, with unresolved D. The CDR3 covers 15 residues. Germline V gives CDR1 LGHNA, CDR2 YSLEER. Trimming stripped 0 bases from V and 4 bases from J, with 10 bases between. This CDR3 reads CASSQDRQVNQPQHF. CDR3 in DNA: TGCGCCAGCAGCCAAGATCGCCAGGTGAATCAGCCCCAGCATTTT.

This sequence joins TRBV19 and TRBJ1-3; D might be TRBD1 (6 bases). The germline V gene encodes CDR1 LNHDA and CDR2 SQIVND (reference sequence). The V gene lost 3 bases and the J gene lost 4 bases, with 13 bases spanning the gap. The CDR3 has 15 residues. This CDR3 is CASSMRDKRGNTIYF. The CDR3 coding sequence is TGTGCCAGTAGTATGAGGGACAAGAGGGGAAACACCATATATTTT.

The V and J genes are TRBV7-6 and TRBJ1-4, with 8 bases identical to TRBD1. This CDR3 contains 18 residues. With V trimmed by 4 bases and J by 3 bases, 13 bases remained unmatched. Germline V gene lookup returns CDR1 SGHVS and CDR2 FNYEAQ. The CDR3 sequence: CASSSLGQGRGANEKLFF. The CDR3 nucleotides are TGTGCCAGCAGCTCCCTAGGACAGGGACGAGGAGCTAATGAAAAACTGTTTTTT.

The chain employs TRBV7-2 and TRBJ2-1; weak D call: TRBD2 (6 bases). In germline, CDR1 is SGHTA, CDR2 FQGNSA. Trimming took off 5 bases at V and 5 bases at J, with 16 bases between the two ends. The CDR3 runs 15 residues. The CDR3 sequence: CASSTGLAGHNEQFF. CDR3 bases: TGTGCCAGCAGCACCGGACTGGCGGGACACAATGAGCAGTTCTTC.

The CDR3 loop reads CASSPQAGVVEQFF. The CDR3 coding sequence is TGTGCCAGCAGCCCACAGGCGGGAGTGGTTGAGCAGTTCTTC. J is TRBJ2-1 and V is TRBV11-3; 7 bases align to TRBD2. The CDR3 loop spans 14 amino acids. Per the germline V gene, CDR1 is SGHNT and CDR2 is YENEEA. The J segment lost 9 bases and the V segment lost 5 bases, leaving 10 bases of the junction unmatched.

The chain is built from TRBV19 and TRBJ1-4; 7 bases agree with TRBD1. The germline gives CDR1 LNHDA, CDR2 SQIVND (reference sequence). The V gene end was trimmed by 3 bases and the J gene end by 6 bases; junction bases not matched to a gene: 16. CDR3 size: 18 residues. The DNA of the CDR3 is TGTGCCAGTAGTATCGCCAGAGGGGAGACAGGGAGGCATGAAAAACTGTTTTTT. This encodes CASSIARGETGRHEKLFF.

The chain couples TRBV19 to TRBJ1-2; D remains unclear. Germline loops: CDR1 LNHDA, CDR2 SQIVND (reference sequence). V dropped 7 bases and J dropped 0 bases, with 12 bases sitting between them. The CDR3 consists of 14 residues. Here the CDR3 reads CASNQQEPNYGYTF. The CDR3 coding sequence is TGTGCCAGTAATCAACAAGAACCTAACTATGGCTACACCTTC.

The rearrangement joins TRBV18 to TRBJ2-5, with 13 nucleotides matching TRBD2. This CDR3 comprises 18 residues. CDR1 and CDR2 from the germline V gene are KGHSH and LQKENI. V lost 3 bases and J lost 0; bases outside the gene matches: 7. CDR3 region: CASSPQLAGGPDQETQYF. As DNA, the CDR3 is TGTGCCAGCTCACCCCAACTAGCGGGGGGGCCAGACCAAGAGACCCAGTACTTC.

This chain links TRBV18 with TRBJ2-5; tentative D call: TRBD1 (6 bases). The CDR3 is 15 residues long. Germline V CDR1 and CDR2: KGHSH, LQKENI. Trimming took 0 bases from V and 7 from J, leaving 15 bases between them. Here the CDR3 DNA reads TGTGCCAGCTCACCACCGGACAGTTCCCAGGGGACCCAGTACTTC. As protein: CASSPPDSSQGTQYF.

The CDR3, as DNA: TGTGCCAGCAGCTTAGTGGAGGGGAAGAACACTGAAGCTTTCTTT. Protein sequence: CASSLVEGKNTEAFF. V usage is TRBV7-8 and J usage is TRBJ1-1; maybe TRBD1 (5 bases). Trimming removed 1 base from V and 1 base from J, with 10 bases in between. The CDR3 extends over 15 amino acids. The germline V gene encodes CDR1 SGHVS and CDR2 FQNEAQ.

V usage is TRBV4-2 and J usage is TRBJ2-4; the D gene is possibly TRBD2 (6 bases). V dropped 0 bases and J dropped 0 bases, with 12 bases sitting between them. The V gene's germline CDR1 is LGHNA and CDR2 YNFKEQ. This CDR3 contains 17 residues. CDR3 nucleotides: TGTGCCAGCAGCCAAGAGCCCGGGAGTTCAGCCAAAAACATTCAGTACTTC. Encoded protein: CASSQEPGSSAKNIQYF.

Turning to this clone: Other DNA sequences within the sample encode an identical CDR3. The chain combines TRBV14 with TRBJ2-7, with 7 nucleotides matching TRBD1. CDR1 and CDR2 (germline): SGHDN, FVKESK. CDR3 size: 15 residues. With 2 bases clipped from V and 0 bases from J, the junction kept 4 bases outside the gene matches. CDR3 residues: CASSQLGTVSYEQYF. The DNA of the CDR3 is TGTGCCAGCAGCCAACTTGGGACAGTCTCCTACGAGCAGTACTTC. Full variable domain (rest looked up from reference TRBV14 and TRBJ2-7): EAGVTQFPSHSVIEKGQTVTLRCDPISGHDNLYWYRRVMGKEIKFLLHFVKESKQDESGMPNNRFLAERTGGTYSTLKVQPAELEDSGVYFCASSQLGTVSYEQYFGPGTRLTVT.

A note on this clone: At one of its ends the junction is not consistent with the germline gene, which may arise from a read error. Different DNA sequences within this sample yield the same CDR3. The chain couples TRBV4-1 to TRBJ2-7; 7 bases are shared with TRBD1. Germline assignment: CDR1 MGHRA and CDR2 YSYEKL. This CDR3 comprises 15 residues. The DNA for the CDR3 is TGCGCCAGCAGCCAAGGGTGGGGACAGTCCTACGAGCAGTACTTT. Protein sequence: CASSQGWGQSYEQYF.

The V and J genes are TRBV3-1 (or the pseudogene TRBV3-2) and TRBJ2-5; 11 bases map to TRBD2. Trimming removed 1 base from V and 0 bases from J; junction bases left unmatched: 7. The CDR3 runs 18 residues. The germline gives CDR1 LGHDT, CDR2 YNNKEL (reference sequence). The CDR3 DNA reads TGTGCCAGCAGCCAAGCCGCGTCGGGACTAGCGGACCAAGAGACCCAGTACTTC. This gives the protein CASSQAASGLADQETQYF.

The rearrangement joins TRBV6-2 or TRBV6-3 to TRBJ1-2; tentatively, D is TRBD1 (6 bases). Per germline, CDR1 MNHEY and CDR2 SVGEGT. V dropped 3 bases and J dropped 8 bases, with 22 bases sitting between them. The CDR3 sequence is 16 residues long. The CDR3 coding sequence is TGTGCCAGCAGTTATTGGGGGGGGCGCCAAGCGGGCGGCTACACCTTC. Amino acid sequence: CASSYWGGRQAGGYTF.

The chain recombines TRBV7-8 with TRBJ2-1; 13 bases line up with TRBD2. The CDR3 runs to 16 residues. The V and J ends lost 2 bases and 8 bases, in that order; junction bases with no gene match: 6. CDR1 is SGHVS and CDR2 is FQNEAQ in the germline V gene. This CDR3 is CASSLSATSGGDEQFF. CDR3 DNA: TGTGCCAGCAGCTTAAGTGCCACTAGCGGGGGGGATGAGCAGTTCTTC.

The V and J genes are TRBV6-2 or TRBV6-3 and TRBJ1-2; D ambiguous. CDR1 and CDR2 (germline): MNHEY, SVGEGT. The CDR3 loop spans 13 amino acids. Trimming shortened V by 6 bases and J by 4 bases, and 12 bases separated the two germline ends. The chain's CDR3 is CASSSGRAYGYTF. CDR3 nucleotide sequence: TGTGCCAGCAGCTCGGGGAGGGCCTATGGCTACACCTTC.

The V gene is TRBV6-5, the J gene TRBJ1-2, with a possible D match to TRBD1 (5 bases). CDR1 is MNHEY and CDR2 is SVGAGI in the germline V gene. The CDR3 length is 14 residues. Trimming shortened V by 0 bases and J by 8 bases, and 13 bases separated the two germline ends. The CDR3, as DNA: TGTGCCAGCAGTTACTCGGGGCTAGGTGTCGGCTACACCTTC. Residues: CASSYSGLGVGYTF.

The chain recombines TRBV3-1 (or the pseudogene TRBV3-2) with TRBJ2-3; 9 bases map to TRBD1. V dropped 8 bases and J dropped 0; count of bases not matched to a gene: 0. The CDR3 is made up of 13 amino acids. The germline V gene encodes CDR1 LGHDT and CDR2 YNNKEL (reference sequence). CDR3 residues: CASGTGSTDTQYF. The CDR3 coding sequence is TGTGCCAGCGGGACAGGGAGCACAGATACGCAGTATTTT.

This chain connects TRBV3-1 (or the pseudogene TRBV3-2) to TRBJ2-1, with D possibly matching TRBD2 (5 bases). CDR3 size: 14 residues. CDR1 and CDR2 (germline): LGHDT, YNNKEL (reference sequence). V was cut by 1 base and J by 15 bases, with 19 bases left in between. CDR3 loop: CASSQGLGGRQAFF. The CDR3 DNA follows: TGTGCCAGCAGCCAAGGCCTTGGAGGTCGTCAGGCGTTCTTC.

The V gene is TRBV18, the J gene TRBJ2-7, with TRBD1 identical over 7 bases. Losses at the gene ends were 3 bases for V and 5 bases for J; bases not matched to a gene: 7. Per the germline V gene, CDR1 is KGHSH and CDR2 is LQKENI. The CDR3 sequence is 14 residues long. CDR3 amino acids: CASSPNDRADEQYF. CDR3 DNA sequence: TGTGCCAGCTCACCGAACGACAGGGCTGACGAGCAGTACTTC.

The V and J genes are TRBV7-2 and TRBJ2-1, with TRBD2 as a possible D gene (6 bases). Germline CDR1 SGHTA, CDR2 FQGNSA. This CDR3 has 15 residues. Trimming removed 4 bases from V and 4 bases from J, with 14 bases in between. The CDR3 DNA is TGTGCCAGCAGCTCCGCCGGGGCGGGATACAATGAGCAGTTCTTC. Translating gives CASSSAGAGYNEQFF.

V gene TRBV19 combines with J gene TRBJ1-6; 8 nucleotides agree with TRBD1. CDR3 size: 15 residues. Germline values: CDR1 LNHDA, CDR2 SQIVND (reference sequence). After removal of 6 bases from V and 13 bases from J, the junction contained 14 bases not matched to a gene. The CDR3 DNA is TGTGCCAGTAGGGACCCTGGGACAGGCCCCGTCCCCCTCCACTTT. This codes for CASRDPGTGPVPLHF.

The CDR3 DNA reads TGTGCCAGCAGCTTACAGGGGGGAGGAACTGAAGCTTTCTTT. The encoded protein is CASSLQGGGTEAFF. The chain is built from TRBV5-6 and TRBJ1-1, with TRBD1 matching 8 bases. From germline, CDR1 is SGHDT and CDR2 YYEEEE. This CDR3 region has 14 residues. The junction had 5 bases not matched to a gene; V was cut back by 2 bases and J by 5 bases.

The genes are TRBV6-5 and TRBJ1-1; D may be TRBD1 (5 bases). V shed 6 bases and J shed 1 base, with 9 bases lying between them. In germline, CDR1 is MNHEY, CDR2 SVGAGI. CDR3 length: 13 amino acids. CDR3 DNA: TGTGCCAGCAGCGGGACTTCGAACACTGAAGCTTTCTTT. This gives the protein CASSGTSNTEAFF.

The chain employs TRBV4-2 and TRBJ2-6; no firm D call. Trimming removed 1 base from V and 0 bases from J, with 13 bases in between. CDR1 and CDR2 (germline): LGHNA, YNFKEQ. CDR3 length: 18 amino acids. The CDR3 sequence: CASSQVSMVPSGANVLTF. CDR3 in DNA: TGTGCCAGCAGCCAAGTTTCTATGGTGCCCTCTGGGGCCAACGTCCTGACTTTC.